This T cell receptor (beta chain) stems from a study of blood T cell repertoires in COVID-19. V was clipped by 6 bases and J by 1 base, with 9 bases between them. CDR1 and CDR2 (germline): SGHTA, FQGTGA. The CDR3 length is 14 residues. Libraries were prepared by immunoSEQ multiplex PCR; TCRdb keeps only in-frame clonotypes and omits some of them. The sample lists around 120,000 clones, roughly four fifths occurring once. The TCR was taken from a man aged 35-49 years with active or convalescent COVID-19. The sample taken for sequencing was peripheral blood. This chain uses TRBV7-3 with TRBJ2-2; D may be TRBD1 (6 bases). CDR3 protein: CASRKQGNTGELFF. Written as DNA, the CDR3 is TGTGCCAGCAGGAAACAGGGGAACACCGGGGAGCTGTTTTTT.